The clone carrying this T cell receptor beta chain was recorded a few times. Germline values: CDR1 SGHDN, CDR2 FVKESK. The CDR3 sequence is 14 residues long. Trimming stripped 4 bases from V and 4 bases from J, with 13 bases between. This sample was taken from a study of blood T cell repertoires in COVID-19. Under the authors' procedure: Amplification with reference gene primers provided the estimates of nucleated cell counts. TCRdb's copy holds only in-frame clones and misses some; the assay was immunoSEQ multiplex PCR. The V and J calls and clone size come from that table; D and trimming were worked out from the DNA. This table holds approximately 100,000 clones, 80% to 90% found once.

The sample taken for sequencing was peripheral blood. The TCR sequence derives from a human donor with COVID-19, enrolled during active disease. The donor label of this sample is uncertain. The V call is TRBV14, the J call TRBJ1-1; D is perhaps TRBD1 (5 bases). The CDR3: CASSPQSGGTEAFF. The CDR3 nucleotides are TGTGCCAGCAGCCCGCAATCGGGGGGCACTGAAGCTTTCTTT.